This TCR beta chain emerged from a study of T cell repertoires in cytomegalovirus infection. Germline CDR1 LNHDA, CDR2 SQIVND (reference sequence). Trimming took 5 bases from V and 7 from J; bases not matched to a gene: 13. The CDR3 is 16 residues long. As to this clonotype: Its target is unknown.

Study results and caveats: Clonotype analysis showed dominance of the ex vivo response by HLA-C-restricted CMV-specific TCR beta clonotypes.

TCRdb re-derived calls from the reads in MiXCR, one entry per CDR3 protein. The sample has more than 400,000 distinct CDR3 sequences; around 27% are singletons. This chain uses TRBV19 with TRBJ2-1; 8 bases line up with TRBD2. Sequencing used PBMCs. This sequence was found in a human donor in good health (CMV status not recorded). Some clones in this sample may be carry-over from other donors' samples. The CDR3 DNA sequence: TGTGCCAGTAGTCCCTCGACTAGCGCGCTGTTAAATGAGCAGTTCTTC. It yields the protein CASSPSTSALLNEQFF. Full variable domain (missing parts from reference TRBV19 and TRBJ2-1): DGGITQSPKYLFRKEGQNVTLSCEQNLNHDAMYWYRQDPGQGLRLIYYSQIVNDFQKGDIAEGYSVSREKKESFPLTVTSAQKNPTAFYLCASSPSTSALLNEQFFGPGTRLTVL.